These 17 T cell receptor beta chains were all obtained from the same sample, sequenced in a study of tumor-infiltrating lymphocytes in primary liver carcinoma. Co-extracted RNA and DNA came from around 20-30 mg of unsorted bulk tissue. The template, approximately 500 ng total RNA, yielded TCR beta cDNA made with a constant-region primer. Three nested multiplex PCR rounds, a slightly modified ARM-PCR, produced the libraries for TCR beta. The two initial PCR rounds, nine to eleven cycles each, used TRBV1-TRBV30 forward and C-beta reverse primers. One entry per CDR3 protein, called by TCRdb with MiXCR from the multiplex PCR reads. This table has approximately 190,000 distinct CDR3 sequences, around four fifths appearing once. The sequencing sample was made of tumor tissue from primary liver carcinoma. Source of these receptors: a man aged 40-49 years with primary liver carcinoma and hepatitis B virus infection.

Notes on this clonotype: Relative to the germline gene, one junction end is altered; a read error may explain this. The chain has TRBV12-3 or TRBV12-4 and TRBJ2-7, with D hard to call. This CDR3 is built from 12 residues. CDR3 nucleotide sequence: TGTGCCAGCAGTTTAGCATGGCTCGAGCAGTATTTC. It specifies CASSLAWLEQYF.

This chain uses TRBV4-2 with TRBJ2-6, with D maybe TRBD1 (5 bases). Germline V gene sequence: CDR1 LGHNA, CDR2 YNFKEQ. This CDR3 spans 17 amino acids. The CDR3 DNA reads TGTGTCGGCAGCCGTCAGACAGATGGCTCTGGGGCCAACGTCCTGACTTTC. Translating gives CVGSRQTDGSGANVLTF.

About this clonotype: The junction departs from the called germline gene at one end, perhaps through a read error. This sequence joins TRBV6-6 and TRBJ2-7; a weak D match, TRBD1 (5 bases). This CDR3 is built from 15 residues. Germline V gives CDR1 MNHNY, CDR2 SVGAGI (reference sequence). CDR3 sequence reads: CASSLQQVPTYEQYF. DNA of the CDR3: TGTGCCAGCAGTTTGCAACAGGTCCCTACCTACGAGCAGTATTTC.

For this clonotype: One end of the junction is discordant with germline, which a read error may explain. V gene TRBV20-1 combines with J gene TRBJ2-3; D ambiguous. The CDR3 consists of 13 residues. Germline CDR1 is DFQATT and CDR2 is SNEGSKA (reference sequence). The CDR3 loop is CSAPRRLTDTHYF. In DNA, the CDR3 is TGCAGTGCTCCGAGAAGGCTAACAGATACGCATTATTTC.

Worth noting for this clonotype: Likely a read error: the CDR3 ends without its conserved phenylalanine or tryptophan. The rearrangement joins TRBV29-1 to TRBJ2-3; TRBD1 aligns across 7 bases. The CDR3 runs to 14 residues. Germline V gives CDR1 SQVTM, CDR2 ANQGSEA. CDR3 sequence reads: CSVQQGTPTDTQYL. The CDR3 DNA is TGCAGCGTTCAACAGGGGACCCCCACAGATACACAGTATCTT.

The chain joins TRBV12-3 or TRBV12-4 to TRBJ1-5; tentative D call: TRBD1 (6 bases). The V end was cut by 9 bases, the J end by 2 bases, with 20 bases between. This CDR3 spans 16 amino acids. The CDR3 nucleotides read TGTGCCAGGGGTACAACTCCGGGACAAGGCAATCAGCCCCAGCATTTT. Protein sequence: CARGTTPGQGNQPQHF.

The chain employs TRBV29-1 and TRBJ1-4, with TRBD1 as a possible D gene (6 bases). The V and J ends lost 6 bases and 16 bases respectively, with 24 bases between them. The CDR3 has 13 residues. The germline CDR1 and CDR2 sequences are SQVTM and ANQGSEA. The CDR3 protein is CSVGGGGGEQQFF. The CDR3 DNA is TGCAGCGTGGGGGGAGGGGGAGGAGAACAACAGTTTTTT.

This clonotype came up many times. The CDR3 nucleotides are TGTGCCAGCAGCTTAGATTGGGCTCAGCCCCAGCATTTT. Protein sequence: CASSLDWAQPQHF. The chain couples TRBV7-8 to TRBJ1-5, with unresolved D. This CDR3 is 13 amino acids long. Per germline, CDR1 SGHVS and CDR2 FQNEAQ. Trimming stripped 1 base from V and 6 bases from J, with 7 bases between.

A note on this clonotype: The junction departs from germline at one end; a sequencing error may be responsible. The CDR3 coding sequence is TGTGCCATCAGTGATGGTACCCGAGCTTTCTTT. It encodes CAISDGTRAFF. The chain links TRBV24-1 to TRBJ1-1; D not resolved. The V gene's germline CDR1 is KGHDR and CDR2 SFDVKD. The CDR3 spans 11 residues.

With regard to this clonotype: At one end, the junction sequence differs from germline, possibly due to a read error. The CDR3 DNA sequence: TGTACCAGCAGCTTAACGGTGGAGCAGGCAAACATTCAGTACTTC. Amino acids: CTSSLTVEQANIQYF. The chain combines TRBV7-3 with TRBJ2-4; D unresolved. The CDR3 sequence is 15 residues long. The V gene's germline CDR1 is SGHTA and CDR2 FQGTGA.

Notes on this clonotype: The junction shows a germline mismatch at one end, possibly a read error. J is TRBJ2-5 and V is TRBV5-4, with D maybe TRBD2 (6 bases). The CDR3 has 13 amino acids. In germline, CDR1 is SGHNT, CDR2 YYREEE (reference sequence). In nucleotides, the CDR3 is TGTGCCAGCAGCCGAAACGGGAGAGAGACCCCGTACTTC. Its translation is CASSRNGRETPYF. Filled out from reference TRBV5-4 and TRBJ2-5, the complete variable domain reads ETGVTQSPTHLIKTRGQQVTLRCSSQSGHNTVSWYQQALGQGPQFIFQYYREEENGRGNFPPRFSGLQFPNYSSELNVNALELDDSALYLCASSRNGRETPYFGPGTRLLVL.

To note about this clonotype: The junction does not match germline at one end; this may be a read error. The CDR3 sequence is CCVLGPGPTGELFF. In nucleotides, the CDR3 is TGCTGCGTCCTCGGTCCGGGACCCACCGGGGAATTGTTTTTT. The chain recombines TRBV29-1 with TRBJ2-2; the D call may be TRBD1 or TRBD2 (5 bases each). This CDR3 contains 14 residues. Germline CDR1 reads SQVTM; CDR2 reads ANQGSEA.

Turning to this clonotype: This may be a read error, as it is one base from a much larger clone. This chain joins TRBV13 and TRBJ2-1, with D perhaps TRBD1 (6 bases). V was clipped by 4 bases and J by 4 bases, with 17 bases between them. Germline CDR1 reads PRHDT; CDR2 reads FYEKMQ (reference sequence). CDR3 size: 16 residues. DNA for the CDR3: TGTGCCAGCAGCTATTTCAGGGGTACCCATTACAATGAGCAGTTCTTC. Translated, it gives CASSYFRGTHYNEQFF.

This clonotype was picked up many times. The rearrangement joins TRBV5-1 to TRBJ2-3, with 11 bases aligning to TRBD2. Unmatched junction bases numbered 3, after V lost 4 bases and J lost 5 bases. The CDR3 contains 14 residues. The germline V gene has CDR1 SGHRS and CDR2 YFSETQ. The CDR3 DNA sequence: TGCGCCAGCAGCGGAGGACTAGCGGGAGATACGCAGTATTTT. The encoded protein is CASSGGLAGDTQYF.

A remark on this clonotype: An end of the junction does not agree with germline; a read error may underlie this. The rearrangement uses TRBV7-9 and TRBJ1-1, with D perhaps TRBD1 (5 bases). Germline loops: CDR1 SEHNR, CDR2 FQNEAQ (reference sequence). This CDR3 region has 18 residues. CDR3 DNA sequence: TGTGCCAACAGCTTAGGCCAACTCCGTCCGGGACCGAACACTGAAGTTTTCTTT. This translates into CANSLGQLRPGPNTEVFF.

This rearrangement joins TRBV6-1 to TRBJ1-1, with D perhaps TRBD1 (5 bases). The germline V gene encodes CDR1 MNHNS and CDR2 SASEGT. CDR3 length equals 14 residues. V shed 7 bases and J shed 4 bases, with 16 bases lying between them. For the CDR3, the DNA is TGTGCCAGCAATGACGGACAAGGAGGCACTGAAGCTTTCTTT. It yields the protein CASNDGQGGTEAFF.

With respect to this clonotype: No DNA is shown, since the ends of the CDR3 on it are uncertain; the CDR3 is the one TCRdb lists. The rearrangement uses TRBV5-1 and TRBJ2-7; the table's D call of TRBD1 was not tested on the DNA. With termini counted, the CDR3 has 14 amino acids. The germline V gene has CDR1 SGHRS and CDR2 YFSETQ. The CDR3 sequence is CASIFGQGAVEHYF.